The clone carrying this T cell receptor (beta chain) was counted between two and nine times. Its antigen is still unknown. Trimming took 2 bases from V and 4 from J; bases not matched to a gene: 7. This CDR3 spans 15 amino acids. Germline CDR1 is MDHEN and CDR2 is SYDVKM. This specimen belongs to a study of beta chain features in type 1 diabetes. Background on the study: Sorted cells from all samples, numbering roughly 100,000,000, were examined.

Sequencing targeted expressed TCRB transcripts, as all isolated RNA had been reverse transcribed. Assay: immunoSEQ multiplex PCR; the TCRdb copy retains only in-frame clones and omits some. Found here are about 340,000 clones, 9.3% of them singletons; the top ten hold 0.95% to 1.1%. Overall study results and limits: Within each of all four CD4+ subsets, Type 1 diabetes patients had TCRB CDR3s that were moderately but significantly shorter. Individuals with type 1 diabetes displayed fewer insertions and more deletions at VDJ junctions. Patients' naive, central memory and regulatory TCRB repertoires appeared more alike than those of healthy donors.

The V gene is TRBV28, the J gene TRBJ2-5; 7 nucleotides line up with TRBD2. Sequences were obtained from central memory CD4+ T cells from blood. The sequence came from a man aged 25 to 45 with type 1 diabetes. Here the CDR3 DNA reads TGTGCCAGCAGTTTAGGGCAGGGAGGGGTAGAGACCCAGTACTTC. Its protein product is CASSLGQGGVETQYF. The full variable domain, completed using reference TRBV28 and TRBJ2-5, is DVKVTQSSRYLVKRTGEKVFLECVQDMDHENMFWYRQDPGLGLRLIYFSYDVKMKEKGDIPEGYSVSREKKERFSLILESASTNQTSMYLCASSLGQGGVETQYFGPGTRLLVL.